These 20 T cell receptor beta chains share one sample of origin, sequenced in a study of regulatory T cells in long-lasting Graves disease (dated by TCRdb to about 2021). Explained via the paper, the time point label denotes: newly diagnosed GD, antithyroid drugs for less than 3 months. RNA was extracted from PBMCs in TRIzol for both TCR sequencing and RNA sequencing. The library was made by multiplex PCR. Sequenced using an Illumina HiSeq 4000. To build TCR beta libraries, CDR3 regions were amplified by Arm-PCR using iRepertoire HTBI primers. TCRdb trimmed the raw reads at Q25, called clones with MiXCR and kept productive beta chains. Every entry covers one CDR3 protein and lists the most common genes and DNA from its rows. The sample includes around 400,000 distinct CDR3 sequences, with about 16% observed a single time. The ten top clones hold roughly 20% of the sample. Sequenced here: peripheral blood mononuclear cells (PBMCs), sampled at new diagnosis, from a patient treated with antithyroid drugs. These TCRs come from a female donor with Graves disease.

This clonotype occurred a few times. The genes are TRBV24-1 and TRBJ1-4; TRBD1 matches 8 bases. With V trimmed by 3 bases and J by 7 bases, 6 bases remained unmatched. CDR3 length: 15 residues. Germline loops: CDR1 KGHDR, CDR2 SFDVKD. The CDR3 sequence: CATSDAGTGIEKLFF. CDR3 sequence (DNA): TGTGCCACCAGTGATGCCGGGACAGGTATTGAAAAACTGTTTTTT.

In this sample, this clonotype turned up a few times. The CDR3 DNA sequence: TGTGCCAGCAGGGACCCCTATGGCTACACCTTC. It codes for CASRDPYGYTF. This chain joins TRBV6-2 or TRBV6-3 and TRBJ1-2; D is uncertain. Trimming stripped 6 bases from V and 4 bases from J, with 6 bases between. The CDR3 has 11 residues. The germline gives CDR1 MNHEY, CDR2 SVGEGT.

The sample holds many counts of this clonotype. V and J are TRBV13 and TRBJ1-4, with 7 bases identical to TRBD1. After removal of 5 bases from V and 7 bases from J, the junction contained 4 bases not matched to a gene. Per the germline V gene, CDR1 is PRHDT and CDR2 is FYEKMQ (reference sequence). There are 13 residues in the CDR3. CDR3 residues: CASSPDRAEKLFF. In nucleotides, the CDR3 is TGTGCCAGCAGCCCCGACAGGGCTGAAAAACTGTTTTTT.

This clonotype was picked up many times. The rearrangement links TRBV12-5 to TRBJ2-5; tentatively, D is TRBD1 (5 bases). V shed 7 bases and J shed 5 bases, with 17 bases lying between them. The CDR3 is made up of 14 amino acids. The germline V gene encodes CDR1 LGHNT and CDR2 FRNRAP. CDR3 nucleotide sequence: TGTGCTAGTGCTGACAGTCTCATGGGGGAGACCCAGTACTTC. It specifies CASADSLMGETQYF.

This chain uses TRBV7-2 with TRBJ2-1, with TRBD2 identical over 10 bases. V trimming: 5 bases; J trimming: 2 bases; junction bases outside the gene matches: 6. Per the germline V gene, CDR1 is SGHTA and CDR2 is FQGNSA. The CDR3 has 16 residues. The CDR3 sequence: CASSPERGGAYNEQFF. CDR3 bases: TGTGCCAGCAGCCCGGAGCGGGGGGGGGCCTACAATGAGCAGTTCTTC.

This chain uses TRBV20-1 with TRBJ2-5, with TRBD2 matching 16 bases. Germline V CDR1 and CDR2: DFQATT, SNEGSKA (reference sequence). Unmatched junction bases numbered 2, after V lost 5 bases and J lost 2 bases. This CDR3 contains 15 residues. The CDR3 region is CSAPGLAGGQETQYF. In DNA form, the CDR3 reads TGCAGTGCTCCGGGACTAGCGGGGGGGCAAGAGACCCAGTACTTC.

In its sample, this clonotype was seen many times. V usage is TRBV4-3 and J usage is TRBJ2-7, with TRBD2 as a possible D gene (5 bases). This CDR3 is 17 amino acids long. The germline V and J ends were trimmed by 0 bases and 0 bases, with 15 bases remaining between them. Germline V gene sequence: CDR1 LGHNA, CDR2 YSLEER. The CDR3 here is CASSQEDPLDSSYEQYF. In nucleotides, the CDR3 is TGCGCCAGCAGCCAAGAAGACCCCCTGGACTCCTCCTACGAGCAGTACTTC.

This rearrangement joins TRBV5-5 to TRBJ1-1; 7 nucleotides agree with TRBD1. The CDR3 runs to 16 residues. The germline V gene encodes CDR1 SGHKS and CDR2 YYEKEE (reference sequence). V shed 2 bases and J 0 bases; nucleotides not matched to a gene: 7. This CDR3 is CASSFQGGLMNTEAFF. The CDR3 DNA reads as TGTGCCAGCAGCTTCCAGGGGGGTTTAATGAACACTGAAGCTTTCTTT.

The DNA of the CDR3 is TGTGCCAGCAGCTTGGTGGCTAGCGGGGGGGCTTCTGGGTTCTTC. Translating it yields CASSLVASGGASGFF. The chain joins TRBV5-6 to TRBJ2-1; 12 bases agree with TRBD2. CDR1 and CDR2 from the germline V gene are SGHDT and YYEEEE. Trimming at V came to 0 bases and at J to 15 bases, leaving 10 bases not matched to a gene. This CDR3 is built from 15 residues. The whole variable domain, filled in from reference TRBV5-6 and TRBJ2-1, reads DAGVTQSPTHLIKTRGQQVTLRCSPKSGHDTVSWYQQALGQGPQFIFQYYEEEERQRGNFPDRFSGHQFPNYSSELNVNALLLGDSALYLCASSLVASGGASGFFGPGTRLTVL.

This clonotype was observed a few times. The chain couples TRBV27 to TRBJ2-7, with D possibly TRBD1 on 6 matching bases. Germline CDR1 reads MNHEY; CDR2 reads SMNVEV (reference sequence). The V end was cut by 7 bases, the J end by 1 base, with 11 bases between. This CDR3 has 13 amino acids. As DNA, the CDR3 is TGTGCCAGCAAGGGGGAGCGGTCCTACGAGCAGTACTTC. Translating gives CASKGERSYEQYF.

This clonotype came up once. This rearrangement joins TRBV12-5 to TRBJ1-2, with D unresolved. The length of the CDR3 is 11 residues. Germline values: CDR1 LGHNT, CDR2 FRNRAP. V lost 8 bases and J 2 bases, leaving 6 bases between the germline ends. This CDR3 is CASNMNYGYTF. DNA of the CDR3: TGTGCTAGTAACATGAACTATGGCTACACCTTC. Combining the CDR3 with reference TRBV12-5 and TRBJ1-2 gives the whole variable domain DARVTQTPRHKVTEMGQEVTMRCQPILGHNTVFWYRQTMMQGLELLAYFRNRAPLDDSGMPKDRFSAEMPDATLATLKIQPSEPRDSAVYFCASNMNYGYTFGSGTRLTVV.

This clonotype was seen many times. CDR3 amino acids: CASSPWPFRNTIYF. In DNA, the CDR3 is TGTGCCAGCTCACCTTGGCCCTTTCGGAACACCATATATTTT. This chain joins TRBV18 and TRBJ1-3; no clear D. Per the germline V gene, CDR1 is KGHSH and CDR2 is LQKENI. The CDR3 contains 14 residues. Trimming cost V 3 bases and J 7 bases, with 13 bases left between them.

This clonotype was picked up many times. The chain carries TRBV7-9 and TRBJ2-7; D ambiguous. V was cut by 4 bases and J by 1 base, with 14 bases left in between. This CDR3 region has 15 residues. Germline V gives CDR1 SEHNR, CDR2 FQNEAQ (reference sequence). The CDR3 nucleotides are TGTGCCAGCAGCTCCGCGCGGCTAGAATCCTACGAGCAGTACTTC. Translation gives CASSSARLESYEQYF.

In this sample, this clonotype turned up a few times. V and J are TRBV9 and TRBJ2-5; 12 positions agree with TRBD2. V lost 0 bases and J lost 5; bases outside the gene matches: 2. The CDR3 sequence is 15 residues long. CDR1 SGDLS and CDR2 YYNGEE come from the germline V gene. The CDR3 nucleotides are TGTGCCAGCAGCGTAGATACTAGCGGGGGGGAGACCCAGTACTTC. Amino acid sequence: CASSVDTSGGETQYF.

V is TRBV12-3 or TRBV12-4 and J is TRBJ2-4; D gene uncertain. V lost 2 bases, J lost 0 bases, and 11 bases lay in between. The CDR3 runs 16 residues. CDR3 in DNA: TGTGCCAGCAGTTTATTCTCCGGCGTAGCCAAAAACATTCAGTACTTC. Translation gives CASSLFSGVAKNIQYF.

The chain links TRBV29-1 to TRBJ2-3; 12 bases map to TRBD2. The ends lost 4 bases at V and 4 bases at J; junction bases unmatched: 3. This CDR3 has 14 amino acids. CDR1 SQVTM and CDR2 ANQGSEA come from the germline V gene. The CDR3, as DNA: TGCAGCGTTGCTTCTAGCGGGGGGGCAGATACGCAGTATTTT. This encodes CSVASSGGADTQYF.

Many counts were recorded for this clonotype. CDR3: CASSQLGTPRTDTQYF. The CDR3 DNA reads as TGTGCCAGCAGCCAACTCGGGACCCCTAGGACAGATACGCAGTATTTT. The chain joins TRBV4-2 to TRBJ2-3, with D perhaps being TRBD1 or TRBD2 (5 bases each). CDR3 length equals 16 residues. Germline-derived CDR1 and CDR2 are LGHNA and YNFKEQ. V lost 2 bases to trimming and J lost 3 bases, with 15 bases between them.

The V gene is TRBV2, the J gene TRBJ1-2; TRBD1 agrees at 9 bases. There are 14 residues in the CDR3. Germline CDR1 is SNHLY and CDR2 is FYNNEI. Unmatched junction bases numbered 9, after V lost 6 bases and J lost 7 bases. CDR3 sequence (DNA): TGTGCCAGCAGACCCGGGGACAGGGTCCGTGGCTACACCTTC. Its translation: CASRPGDRVRGYTF.

Many counts were recorded for this clonotype. J is TRBJ2-5 and V is TRBV7-9; D gene uncertain. The germline V and J ends were trimmed by 2 bases and 5 bases, with 21 bases remaining between them. Germline assignment: CDR1 SEHNR and CDR2 FQNEAQ (reference sequence). The CDR3 is 17 residues long. CDR3 protein: CASSLIAVTESRETQYF. CDR3 bases: TGTGCCAGCAGCTTAATAGCAGTCACGGAGTCCCGGGAGACCCAGTACTTC.

The chain carries TRBV7-9 and TRBJ2-5; 7 nucleotides line up with TRBD1. The CDR3 runs to 12 residues. V lost 8 bases, J lost 5 bases, and 5 bases stayed unmatched. The germline V gene encodes CDR1 SEHNR and CDR2 FQNEAQ (reference sequence). The CDR3 is CASYRGRETQYF. DNA of the CDR3: TGTGCCAGCTACAGGGGTCGGGAGACCCAGTACTTC.